The source of this TCR beta chain is a study of CD8+ T cells in alopecia areata. Overall study results and limits: Among the cells sequenced in scalp samples are also the resident alphabeta T cells of normal skin.

Extraction and reverse transcription of RNA yielded cDNA as the sequencing template. Profiled with immunoSEQ multiplex PCR; TCRdb holds only in-frame clones, not every one. Altogether about 87,000 clones are present, approximately 70% being singletons, with the ten largest covering around 15%. Noted treatment: oral pan-JAK inhibitor, 5-10 mg twice daily. Germline loops: CDR1 SEHNR, CDR2 FQNEAQ (reference sequence). Between the trimmed V and J ends, which lost 2 bases and 2 bases, there was a span of 5 bases. This CDR3 contains 13 residues. Of note for this clone: Its antigen is still unknown.

The clonotype originates from a human donor with alopecia areata. The V call is TRBV7-9, the J call TRBJ2-3; D unresolved. Sample: CD8+ T cells sorted from blood, taken between weeks 44 and 45, from a patient treated with tofacitinib. CDR3 nucleotides: TGTGCCAGCAGCTTAAGACCCACAGATACGCAGTATTTT. Encoded protein: CASSLRPTDTQYF.